This T cell receptor (beta chain) was retrieved from a study of blood T cell repertoires in COVID-19. The Seattle patients, enrolled during active infection, were followed longitudinally. V was clipped by 5 bases and J by 4 bases, with 14 bases between them. From germline, CDR1 is SGHTA and CDR2 FQGNSA. This CDR3 contains 14 residues. This clone was seen once. The repertoire was sequenced with immunoSEQ multiplex PCR; TCRdb's copy has only in-frame clones and lacks some. Altogether about 260,000 clones are present, around 86% being singletons, with the ten largest covering 5.2%. This clonotype was obtained from an older woman with COVID-19, enrolled during active disease. V usage is TRBV7-2 and J usage is TRBJ2-5; perhaps TRBD1 as D (5 bases). The sequencing input was peripheral blood. The CDR3 nucleotides are TGTGCCAGCAGCCCACATGGACAAGGAGAGACCCAGTACTTC. Translating gives CASSPHGQGETQYF.